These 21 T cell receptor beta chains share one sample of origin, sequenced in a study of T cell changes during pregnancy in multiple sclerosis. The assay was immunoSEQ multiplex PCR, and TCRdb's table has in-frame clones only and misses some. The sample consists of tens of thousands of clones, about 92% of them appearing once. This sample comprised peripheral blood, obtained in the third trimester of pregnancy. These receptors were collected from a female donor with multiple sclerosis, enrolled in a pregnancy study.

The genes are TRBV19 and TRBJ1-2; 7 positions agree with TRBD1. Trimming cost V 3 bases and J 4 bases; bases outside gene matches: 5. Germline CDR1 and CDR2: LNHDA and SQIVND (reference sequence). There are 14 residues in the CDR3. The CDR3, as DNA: TGTGCCAGTAGTATCCGGACAGGCTTCTATGGCTACACCTTC. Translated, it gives CASSIRTGFYGYTF.

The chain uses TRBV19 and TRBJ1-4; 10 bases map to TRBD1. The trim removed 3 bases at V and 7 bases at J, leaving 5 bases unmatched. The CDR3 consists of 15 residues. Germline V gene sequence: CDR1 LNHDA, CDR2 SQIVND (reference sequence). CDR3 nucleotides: TGTGCCAGTAGTATTGACAGGGGGCGAGGTGAAAAACTGTTTTTT. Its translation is CASSIDRGRGEKLFF.

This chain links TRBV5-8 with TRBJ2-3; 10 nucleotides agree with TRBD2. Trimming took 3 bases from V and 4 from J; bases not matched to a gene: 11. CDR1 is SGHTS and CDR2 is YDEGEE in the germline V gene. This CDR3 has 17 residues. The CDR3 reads CASSSQWVAGGPDTQYF. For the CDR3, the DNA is TGTGCCAGCAGCTCCCAGTGGGTAGCGGGAGGTCCAGATACGCAGTATTTT.

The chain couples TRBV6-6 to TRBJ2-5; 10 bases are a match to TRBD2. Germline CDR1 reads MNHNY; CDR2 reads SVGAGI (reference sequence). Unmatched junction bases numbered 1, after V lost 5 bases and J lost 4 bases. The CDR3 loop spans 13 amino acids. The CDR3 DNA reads TGTGCCAGCAGTAGGACTAGCGGAGAGACCCAGTACTTC. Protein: CASSRTSGETQYF.

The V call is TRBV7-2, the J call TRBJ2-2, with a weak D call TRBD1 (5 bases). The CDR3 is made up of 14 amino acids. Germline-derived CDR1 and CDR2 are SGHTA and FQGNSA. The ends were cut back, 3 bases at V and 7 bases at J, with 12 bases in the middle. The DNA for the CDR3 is TGTGCCAGCAGCTTTCAACCGGACATCGGGGAGCTGTTTTTT. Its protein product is CASSFQPDIGELFF.

This chain's CDR3 is CASSETELSTEAFF. DNA for the CDR3: TGTGCCAGCAGTGAAACAGAGCTCAGCACTGAAGCTTTCTTT. The chain recombines TRBV2 with TRBJ1-1; the D is unclear. V lost 2 bases, J lost 4 bases, and 11 bases lay in between. Germline V gene data show CDR1 as SNHLY and CDR2 as FYNNEI. The CDR3 is 14 residues long.

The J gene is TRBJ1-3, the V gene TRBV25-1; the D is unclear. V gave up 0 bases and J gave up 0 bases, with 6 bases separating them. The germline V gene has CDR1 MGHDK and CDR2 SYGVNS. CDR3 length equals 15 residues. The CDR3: CASSEYPSSGNTIYF. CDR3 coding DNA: TGTGCCAGCAGTGAATATCCCAGCTCTGGAAACACCATATATTTT.

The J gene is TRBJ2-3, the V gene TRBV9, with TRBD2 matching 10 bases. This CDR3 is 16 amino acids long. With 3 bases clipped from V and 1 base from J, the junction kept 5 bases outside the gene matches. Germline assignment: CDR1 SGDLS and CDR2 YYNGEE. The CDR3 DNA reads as TGTGCCAGCAGCGGAGGAGCGGGGGGGCGCACAGATACGCAGTATTTT. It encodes CASSGGAGGRTDTQYF.

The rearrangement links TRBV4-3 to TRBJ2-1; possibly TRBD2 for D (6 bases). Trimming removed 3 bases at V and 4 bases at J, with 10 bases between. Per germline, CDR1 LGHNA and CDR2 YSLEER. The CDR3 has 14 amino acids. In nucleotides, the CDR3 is TGCGCCAGCAGCCACTCGGGAGCGTACAATGAGCAGTTCTTC. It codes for CASSHSGAYNEQFF.

The CDR3: CASSGGTGGNEQFF. The CDR3 DNA reads as TGTGCCAGCAGTGGGGGGACAGGGGGCAATGAGCAGTTCTTC. The chain couples TRBV6-4 to TRBJ2-1, with 11 nucleotides matching TRBD1. The germline V gene has CDR1 MRHNA and CDR2 SNTAGT. V was pared by 4 bases and J by 6 bases, with 2 bases of the junction left unmatched. The CDR3 spans 14 residues.

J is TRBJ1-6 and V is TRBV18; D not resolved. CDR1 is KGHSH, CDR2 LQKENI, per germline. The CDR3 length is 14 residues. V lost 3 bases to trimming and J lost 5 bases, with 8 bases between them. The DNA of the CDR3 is TGTGCCAGCTCACCGGGCAGTAATAATTCACCCCTCCACTTT. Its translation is CASSPGSNNSPLHF.

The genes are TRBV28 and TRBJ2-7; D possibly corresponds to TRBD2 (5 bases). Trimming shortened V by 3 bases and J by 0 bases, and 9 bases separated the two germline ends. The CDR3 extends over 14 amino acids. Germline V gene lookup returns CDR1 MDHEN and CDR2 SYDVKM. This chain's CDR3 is CASSLRDFSYEQYF. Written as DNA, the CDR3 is TGTGCCAGCAGTTTGAGGGATTTCTCCTACGAGCAGTACTTC.

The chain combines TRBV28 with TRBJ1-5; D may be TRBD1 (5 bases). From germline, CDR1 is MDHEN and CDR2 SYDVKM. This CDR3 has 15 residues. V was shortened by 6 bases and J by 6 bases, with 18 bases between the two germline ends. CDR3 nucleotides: TGTGCCAGCAGCATAATTTGGCAGGGTGGTCAGCCCCAGCATTTT. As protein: CASSIIWQGGQPQHF.

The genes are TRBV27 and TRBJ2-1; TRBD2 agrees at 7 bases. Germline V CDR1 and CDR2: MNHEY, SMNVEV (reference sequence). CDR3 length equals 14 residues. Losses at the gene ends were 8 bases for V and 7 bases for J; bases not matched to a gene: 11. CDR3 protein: CASRQGGSPNEQFF. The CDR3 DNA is TGTGCCAGCCGCCAGGGCGGGAGTCCGAATGAGCAGTTCTTC.

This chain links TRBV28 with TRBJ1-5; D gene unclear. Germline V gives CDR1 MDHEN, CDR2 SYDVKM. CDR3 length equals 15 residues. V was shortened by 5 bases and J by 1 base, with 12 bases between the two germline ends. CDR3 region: CASSPGGPSNQPQHF. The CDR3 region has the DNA TGTGCCAGCAGTCCGGGAGGGCCGAGCAATCAGCCCCAGCATTTT.

The CDR3 is CASSHWTPGDGHQPQHF. The CDR3 nucleotides are TGCGCCAGCAGTCATTGGACACCAGGGGATGGTCATCAGCCCCAGCATTTT. The chain combines TRBV23-1 with TRBJ1-5, with D perhaps TRBD1 (6 bases). TRBV23-1 is classed as an ORF, of uncertain function. This CDR3 comprises 17 residues. The ends were cut back, 3 bases at V and 5 bases at J, with 20 bases in the middle.

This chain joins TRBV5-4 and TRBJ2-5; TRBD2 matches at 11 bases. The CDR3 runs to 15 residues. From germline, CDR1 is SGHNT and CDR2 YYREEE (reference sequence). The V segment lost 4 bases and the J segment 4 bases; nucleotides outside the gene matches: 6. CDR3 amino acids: CASSLDSGRAETQYF. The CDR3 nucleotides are TGTGCCAGCAGCCTGGATAGCGGGAGGGCAGAGACCCAGTACTTC.

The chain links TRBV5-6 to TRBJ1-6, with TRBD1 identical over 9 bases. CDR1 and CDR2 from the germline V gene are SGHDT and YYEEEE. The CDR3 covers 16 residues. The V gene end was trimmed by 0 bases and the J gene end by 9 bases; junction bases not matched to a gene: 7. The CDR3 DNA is TGTGCCAGCAGCTTGGGGACAGGGGTTTTGTCTTCACCCCTCCACTTT. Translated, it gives CASSLGTGVLSSPLHF.

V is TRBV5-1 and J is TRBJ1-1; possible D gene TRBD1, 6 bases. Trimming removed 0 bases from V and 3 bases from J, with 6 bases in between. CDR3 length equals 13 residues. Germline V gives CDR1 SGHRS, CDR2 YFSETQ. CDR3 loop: CASSLAGDTEAFF. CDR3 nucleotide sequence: TGCGCCAGCAGCTTGGCAGGGGACACTGAAGCTTTCTTT.

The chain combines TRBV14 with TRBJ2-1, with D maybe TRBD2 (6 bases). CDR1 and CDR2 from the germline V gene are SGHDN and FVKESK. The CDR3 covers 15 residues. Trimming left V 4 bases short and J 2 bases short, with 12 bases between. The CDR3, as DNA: TGTGCCAGCAGCCGTAGCGGACTCACCTACAATGAGCAGTTCTTC. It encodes CASSRSGLTYNEQFF.

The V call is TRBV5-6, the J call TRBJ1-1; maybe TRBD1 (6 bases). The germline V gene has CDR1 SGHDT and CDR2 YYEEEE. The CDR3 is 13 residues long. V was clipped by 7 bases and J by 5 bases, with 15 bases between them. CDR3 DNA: TGTGCCAGCGGCGACACAAGGGGGACTGAAGCTTTCTTT. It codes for CASGDTRGTEAFF.